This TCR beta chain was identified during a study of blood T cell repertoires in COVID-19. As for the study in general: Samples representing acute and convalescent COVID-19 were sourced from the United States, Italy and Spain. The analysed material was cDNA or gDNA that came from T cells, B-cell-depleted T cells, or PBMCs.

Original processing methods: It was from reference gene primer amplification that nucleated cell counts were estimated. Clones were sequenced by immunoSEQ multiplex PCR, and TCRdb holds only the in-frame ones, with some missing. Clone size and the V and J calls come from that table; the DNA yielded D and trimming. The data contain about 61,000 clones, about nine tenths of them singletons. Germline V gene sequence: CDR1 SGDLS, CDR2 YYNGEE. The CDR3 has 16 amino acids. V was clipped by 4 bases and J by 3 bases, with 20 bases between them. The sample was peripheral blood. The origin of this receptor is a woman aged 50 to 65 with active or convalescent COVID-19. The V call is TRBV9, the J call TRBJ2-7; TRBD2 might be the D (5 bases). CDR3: CASSPLARDYDYEQYF. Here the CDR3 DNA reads TGTGCCAGCAGCCCCCTTGCCCGAGACTATGACTACGAGCAGTACTTC.